The T cell receptor (beta chain) described here comes from a study of PD-1 blockade in classical Hodgkin lymphoma. Libraries were prepared by immunoSEQ multiplex PCR; TCRdb keeps only in-frame clonotypes and omits some of them. The sample records about 32,000 clones, about 94% being singletons. The CDR3 runs to 16 residues. Germline CDR1 and CDR2: SSHAT and FNYEAQ (reference sequence). Trimming cost V 3 bases and J 0 bases; bases outside gene matches: 1. This sample's time point: cycle 4 day 1 (C4D1), after about 6 weeks of nivolumab. Each patient relapsed following autologous stem cell transplantation, and prior brentuximab vedotin exposure differed. Thawed PBMCs were the source of CD4+ T cells, purified by magnetic negative selection. Complete response, partial response or progressive disease were the best responses.

V usage is TRBV7-7 and J usage is TRBJ2-2, with 10 bases aligning to TRBD2. The sequencing here drew on CD4+ T cells from blood, taken before the fourth cycle of nivolumab. This TCR came from a human donor with classical Hodgkin lymphoma. The CDR3 spells CASSFSGRPNTGELFF. CDR3 sequence (DNA): TGTGCCAGCAGCTTTAGCGGGAGGCCGAACACCGGGGAGCTGTTTTTT.